These 30 T cell receptor beta chains were all obtained from the same sample, sequenced in a study of tumor-infiltrating lymphocytes in primary liver carcinoma (dated by TCRdb to about 2017). Sequencing instrument: Illumina HiSeq 2500. Using a constant-region primer and ProtoScript II reverse transcriptase, TCRbeta-specific cDNA was reverse-transcribed from around 520 ng total RNA. Three nested multiplex PCR rounds, following a slightly modified ARM-PCR procedure, were used to build the TCRbeta libraries. Each of the first two PCR rounds ran for around 11 cycles using multiplex TRBV1-TRBV30 forward primers together with a Cbeta reverse primer. TCRdb handled the public reads itself, with Q25 trimming in fastp and clone calling in MiXCR, and kept productive beta chains. Records with the same CDR3 protein are collapsed into one entry carrying the most frequent genes and DNA. Here the sample has 47,000 or so distinct CDR3 sequences; about 68% occur a single time. About 30% of the sample rests with the top ten.

Total RNA and DNA were co-extracted from around 20-30 mg of bulk tissue with the AllPrep DNA/RNA mini kit, without cell sorting. What was sequenced was liver tumor tissue from sampling region 3. The cell subset or site label for this specimen denotes: tumor region T3, left-lateral pole. The receptors were gathered from a man in his forties with primary liver carcinoma and hepatitis B virus infection.

The chain employs TRBV28 and TRBJ2-5, with D hard to call. CDR1 MDHEN and CDR2 SYDVKM come from the germline V gene. V was clipped by 8 bases and J by 5 bases, with 21 bases between them. This CDR3 contains 15 residues. CDR3 sequence: CASRVSLSPMETQYF. The CDR3 coding sequence is TGTGCCAGCCGTGTCTCCTTAAGTCCGATGGAGACCCAGTACTTC.

The rearrangement joins TRBV4-1 to TRBJ2-1; possibly TRBD2 for D (5 bases). V was pared by 10 bases and J by 9 bases, with 28 bases between. The CDR3 is made up of 16 amino acids. Germline V gene data show CDR1 as MGHRA and CDR2 as YSYEKL. CDR3 sequence: CATNQGSREGRGEQFF. Written as DNA, the CDR3 is TGCGCCACCAATCAAGGTTCCCGTGAGGGCCGAGGTGAGCAGTTCTTC.

A remark on this clonotype: A much larger clone differs from this one at a single base, so this may be a read error. Given the absence of the conserved phenylalanine or tryptophan at the CDR3 end, a read error is likely. This chain uses TRBV9 with TRBJ2-7, with 8 bases aligning to TRBD1. This CDR3 has 14 residues. V shed 5 bases, J shed 0 bases, and the junction held 4 bases outside the gene matches. CDR1 SGDLS and CDR2 YYNGEE come from the germline V gene. CDR3 bases: TGTGCCAGCAGTTGGGGACAGGACTCCTACGAGCAGTACTCC. Translated, it gives CASSWGQDSYEQYS.

By sample share, this clonotype is medium-sized. The rearrangement uses TRBV6-1 and TRBJ1-6; D remains ambiguous. Germline-derived CDR1 and CDR2 are MNHNS and SASEGT. The V and J ends lost 8 bases and 7 bases respectively, with 15 bases between them. The CDR3 is 14 amino acids. The CDR3 region has the DNA TGTGCCAGCGCTCAGGCGTCTGGGAATTCACCCCTCCACTTT. It encodes CASAQASGNSPLHF.

V gene TRBV28 combines with J gene TRBJ2-2, with D possibly being TRBD2 (6 bases). Germline values: CDR1 MDHEN, CDR2 SYDVKM. Trimming took 6 bases from V and 14 from J, leaving 31 bases between them. The CDR3 length is 17 residues. The chain's CDR3 is CASSLPRGMSMGGKLFF. The CDR3 nucleotides are TGTGCCAGCAGCCTCCCCCGGGGCATGAGTATGGGCGGGAAACTGTTTTTT.

Note on this clonotype: A clone one base away is much larger, so this may be a read error. The chain joins TRBV28 to TRBJ2-7, with 13 bases identical to TRBD2. CDR3 length: 18 residues. CDR1 and CDR2 from the germline V gene are MDHEN and SYDVKM. CDR3 DNA: TGTGCCAGCAGTTTAGGTCCCACTAGCGGGAGGGCCATTCCCGAGCTGTACTTC. This encodes CASSLGPTSGRAIPELYF.

This clonotype has a count of ten or more. The chain is built from TRBV6-5 and TRBJ1-5; 8 bases fit TRBD1. The J segment lost 5 bases and the V segment lost 6 bases, leaving 9 bases of the junction unmatched. CDR3 size: 15 residues. CDR1 is MNHEY, CDR2 SVGAGI, per germline. The chain's CDR3 is CASRDRAGGDQPQHF. CDR3 sequence (DNA): TGTGCCAGCAGGGACAGGGCAGGAGGCGATCAGCCCCAGCATTTT.

A note on this clonotype: The missing conserved phenylalanine or tryptophan at the end of this CDR3 makes a read error likely. The limits of the CDR3 on the DNA are not certain, so only TCRdb's listed CDR3 is given. This chain links TRBV11-2 with TRBJ2-2; the table calls TRBD2, which could not be checked here. From its first to its last residue, the CDR3 has 16 amino acids. Germline lookup yields CDR1 SGHAT and CDR2 FQNNGV. CDR3 region: CASSLVALAGTGEPFQ.

This clonotype appeared many times. The chain has TRBV6-1 and TRBJ1-1, with a possible D match to TRBD1 (6 bases). Germline values: CDR1 MNHNS, CDR2 SASEGT. V was shortened by 5 bases and J by 1 base, with 11 bases between the two germline ends. The CDR3 runs to 14 residues. The CDR3 is CASSPTGKNTEAFF. CDR3 in DNA: TGTGCCAGCAGTCCCACAGGGAAGAACACTGAAGCTTTCTTT.

A word on this clonotype: Relative to the germline gene, one junction end is altered; a read error may explain this. V gene TRBV4-1 combines with J gene TRBJ1-5; 7 bases agree with TRBD1. This CDR3 has 17 residues. The V gene's germline CDR1 is MGHRA and CDR2 YSYEKL. The CDR3 sequence: CASSQALLQGTRQPQHF. The CDR3 DNA follows: TGCGCCAGTAGCCAGGCACTTCTACAGGGGACTAGGCAGCCCCAGCATTTT.

Turning to this clonotype: This is likely a read error, given that the CDR3 carries no conserved phenylalanine or tryptophan at its end. The J gene is TRBJ2-1, the V gene TRBV29-1; D gene uncertain. From germline, CDR1 is SQVTM and CDR2 ANQGSEA. The CDR3 runs to 12 residues. The CDR3, as DNA: TGCAGTGTTGTTCCCTTGGGCAATGAGCAGTTCTAC. Amino acids: CSVVPLGNEQFY.

As to this clonotype: This may stem from a read error, because a much larger clone lies one nucleotide away. This chain joins TRBV5-6 and TRBJ2-1; D may be TRBD1 or TRBD2 (5 bases each). CDR3 length equals 18 residues. Germline loops: CDR1 SGHDT, CDR2 YYEEEE. The CDR3, as DNA: TGTGCCATCAGCTCGGCCGGGACCGCGCGGCAATTCGTCAATGAGCAGTTCTTC. It translates to CAISSAGTARQFVNEQFF.

Worth noting for this clonotype: The conserved phenylalanine or tryptophan is not found at the CDR3 terminus, so this likely reflects a read error. The gene calls are TRBV4-1 and TRBJ2-1; TRBD1 matches 8 bases. CDR3 length: 16 residues. From germline, CDR1 is MGHRA and CDR2 YSYEKL. This CDR3 reads CVSSHPQGANYNEQFL. The CDR3 DNA reads TGCGTCAGCAGCCATCCGCAGGGGGCGAATTATAATGAGCAGTTCTTA.

The chain carries TRBV11-2 and TRBJ2-1; D perhaps matches TRBD2 (5 bases). The germline V gene encodes CDR1 SGHAT and CDR2 FQNNGV. Trimming took off 3 bases at V and 2 bases at J, with 20 bases between the two ends. The CDR3 consists of 18 residues. As DNA, the CDR3 is TGTGCCAGCAGCTTTCCTCTACTAGTGGTAGAACCCTACAATGAGCAGTTCTTC. It codes for CASSFPLLVVEPYNEQFF.

This clonotype was counted many times. V usage is TRBV6-5 and J usage is TRBJ2-1, with 7 positions matching TRBD2. CDR3 length equals 14 residues. The J segment lost 6 bases and the V segment lost 6 bases, leaving 8 bases of the junction unmatched. Germline CDR1 MNHEY, CDR2 SVGAGI. The CDR3 sequence is CASSQVGGFNEQFF. CDR3 sequence (DNA): TGTGCCAGCAGCCAAGTCGGGGGGTTCAATGAGCAGTTCTTC.

Note on this clonotype: This may stem from a read error, because a much larger clone lies one nucleotide away. The rearrangement uses TRBV7-3 and TRBJ1-1; unclear D gene. CDR1 is SGHTA and CDR2 is FQGTGA in the germline V gene. V lost 1 base to trimming and J lost 4 bases, with 7 bases between them. The length of the CDR3 is 13 residues. The CDR3 reads CASSLKGFTEAFF. The CDR3 DNA follows: TGTGCCAGCAGCTTAAAGGGTTTCACTGAAGCTTTCTTT.

A remark on this clonotype: Mismatch with germline at one junction end may stem from a read error. The rearrangement links TRBV11-2 to TRBJ2-2; D is perhaps TRBD1 (6 bases). Germline V gene sequence: CDR1 SGHAT, CDR2 FQNNGV. The CDR3 is 15 residues long. The chain's CDR3 is CASSLVGRDTGELSF. DNA for the CDR3: TGTGCCAGCAGCTTAGTCGGACGGGACACTGGGGAGCTGTCTTTT.

V is TRBV12-3 or TRBV12-4 and J is TRBJ1-3; TRBD1 is a possible D gene (5 bases). The CDR3 consists of 15 residues. Trimming cost V 7 bases and J 3 bases, with 16 bases left between them. This chain's CDR3 is CASTTGAASGNTIYF. The CDR3 nucleotides read TGTGCCAGCACGACCGGGGCGGCGAGTGGAAACACCATATATTTT.

About this clonotype itself: A much larger clone differs from this one at a single base, so this may be a read error. The V and J genes are TRBV6-1 and TRBJ1-1; possible D gene TRBD1, 6 bases. Per germline, CDR1 MNHNS and CDR2 SASEGT. The CDR3 sequence is 14 residues long. CDR3 in amino acids: CANSVLSRGDEAFF. For the CDR3, the DNA is TGTGCCAACAGTGTATTGAGCAGGGGAGATGAAGCTTTCTTT.

This clonotype was found a few times. It may be a read error: a sequence one base away is much more abundant. Because the CDR3 is missing its conserved closing phenylalanine or tryptophan, this is likely a read error. The chain is built from TRBV7-9 and TRBJ2-5, with D possibly called TRBD1 or TRBD2 (5 bases each). Germline values: CDR1 SEHNR, CDR2 FQNEAQ (reference sequence). CDR3 size: 15 residues. Trimming took 7 bases from V and 5 from J, leaving 20 bases between them. CDR3 loop: CASTHGAANTETQYS. The CDR3 DNA reads as TGTGCCAGCACCCACGGGGCGGCGAATACGGAGACCCAGTACTCC.

V and J are TRBV29-1 and TRBJ2-3; either TRBD1 or TRBD2 may fit D (5 bases each). V was trimmed by 8 bases and J by 2 bases, leaving 14 bases between them. CDR3 size: 13 residues. Germline CDR1 SQVTM, CDR2 ANQGSEA. CDR3 sequence: CSIEGSVTDTQYF. The CDR3 coding sequence is TGCAGCATCGAGGGGAGTGTCACAGATACGCAGTATTTT.

As regards this clonotype: One end of the junction fails to match germline, which may point to a read error. The chain couples TRBV4-1 to TRBJ2-1, with D hard to call. CDR1 is MGHRA, CDR2 YSYEKL, per germline. The CDR3 is 12 residues long. The CDR3 loop reads CVSSLYDNEQFF. CDR3 in DNA: TGCGTCAGCAGCCTTTATGATAATGAGCAGTTCTTC.

The rearrangement uses TRBV30 and TRBJ2-7; no definite D call. The CDR3 length is 13 residues. The ends were cut back, 5 bases at V and 6 bases at J, with 17 bases in the middle. Germline V gene sequence: CDR1 GTSNPN, CDR2 SVGIG (reference sequence). CDR3 loop: CAWSETLNSEQYF. The CDR3 region has the DNA TGTGCCTGGTCCGAGACGCTTAATAGCGAGCAGTACTTC.

By share, this clonotype ranks as medium-sized. The chain has TRBV4-1 and TRBJ2-7, with 9 bases matching TRBD1. After removal of 4 bases from V and 7 bases from J, the junction contained 11 bases not matched to a gene. The CDR3 has 15 residues. Germline CDR1 and CDR2: MGHRA and YSYEKL. The CDR3 sequence: CASSPTGGGWEEQYF. The CDR3 coding sequence is TGCGCCAGCAGCCCCACAGGGGGCGGTTGGGAAGAGCAGTACTTC.

Worth noting for this clonotype: Germline is not matched at one junction end, which may reflect a read error. V gene TRBV29-1 combines with J gene TRBJ1-1; no reliable D call. Germline-derived CDR1 and CDR2 are SQVTM and ANQGSEA. The CDR3 runs 11 residues. CDR3 in amino acids: CGVIWYEKAFF. In nucleotides, the CDR3 is TGCGGCGTCATTTGGTATGAAAAAGCTTTCTTT.

This clonotype was observed once. The CDR3 end shows no conserved phenylalanine or tryptophan, and so a read error is likely. The genes are TRBV11-2 and TRBJ2-5, with 8 bases aligning to TRBD2. Germline V gene data show CDR1 as SGHAT and CDR2 as FQNNGV. The CDR3 is made up of 17 amino acids. Here the CDR3 DNA reads TGTGCCAGCGGCTTAGTCAGCGGGGGCAGTCGGCAAGAGACCCAGTACTCC. Translated, it gives CASGLVSGGSRQETQYS.

Of note for this clonotype: This likely comes from a read error, as the CDR3 has no conserved phenylalanine or tryptophan at its end. This chain connects TRBV11-2 to TRBJ2-7, with D perhaps given as TRBD1 or TRBD2 (6 bases each). Between the trimmed V and J ends, which lost 7 bases and 3 bases, there was a span of 19 bases. Germline CDR1 and CDR2: SGHAT and FQNNGV. This CDR3 has 15 amino acids. The CDR3 DNA reads as TGTGCCAGCAACCAATATTCTGGAGGGGGCTACGAGCAGTACTAC. Translated: CASNQYSGGGYEQYY.

In regard to this clonotype: Since no conserved phenylalanine or tryptophan closes the CDR3, a read error is the likely cause. V is TRBV12-3 or TRBV12-4 and J is TRBJ2-5; 8 nucleotides agree with TRBD2. The CDR3 is made up of 17 amino acids. CDR3 nucleotide sequence: TGTGCCAGCAGCTTTCGACCAGCGGGAGTACCGGGGGAGACTCAGTACCTC. It codes for CASSFRPAGVPGETQYL.

Comment on this clonotype: One end of the junction is discordant with germline, which a read error may explain. The chain uses TRBV12-3 or TRBV12-4 and TRBJ2-1; D unclear. The CDR3 covers 15 residues. For the CDR3, the DNA is TGTGCCAGCAGTTTTGGGCTAGTGGGAATCTATGAGCAGTTCTTT. It specifies CASSFGLVGIYEQFF.

This chain uses TRBV5-1 with TRBJ1-3; D remains ambiguous. The V gene's germline CDR1 is SGHRS and CDR2 YFSETQ. CDR3 size: 15 residues. The germline V and J ends were trimmed by 4 bases and 4 bases, with 15 bases remaining between them. The chain's CDR3 is CASSLTPDGGNTIYF. CDR3 in DNA: TGCGCCAGCAGCCTAACCCCCGACGGCGGAAACACCATATATTTT.